Following are 6 T cell receptor beta chains from one sample sequenced in a study of blood T cell repertoires in COVID-19 (dated by TCRdb to the early 2020s). Libraries came from the immunoSEQ multiplex PCR assay. Not all clones reach the TCRdb copy of this immuneACCESS table, which keeps in-frame sequences only. Checked studies attribute under half of the gap to unresolved V genes and leave the rest unexplained. Present in this sample are under 250,000 clones, about 83% of which were seen just once. 3% to 4.5% of the sample belongs to the ten largest clones. The sample was PBMCs or T cells enriched from blood (not recorded which). The receptor source for this set is a woman aged 40 to 49 who had been exposed to COVID-19.

The chain links TRBV28 to TRBJ1-6; 11 nucleotides align to TRBD1. The V gene end was trimmed by 7 bases and the J gene end by 6 bases; junction bases not matched to a gene: 8. CDR1 and CDR2 (germline): MDHEN, SYDVKM. This CDR3 is built from 16 residues. This CDR3 reads CASNQDRGPLNSPLHF. The CDR3 DNA reads as TGTGCCAGCAACCAGGACAGGGGGCCACTTAATTCACCCCTCCACTTT.

The chain uses TRBV25-1 and TRBJ1-1, with D unresolved. Germline CDR1 MGHDK, CDR2 SYGVNS. The CDR3 consists of 14 residues. Deletions cut 5 bases from V and 6 bases from J, with 16 bases between. CDR3 DNA: TGTGCCAGCAGTCCGAATTTGCTCGGGGCTGAAGCTTTCTTT. Translating gives CASSPNLLGAEAFF. The variable domain in full, completed from reference TRBV25-1 and TRBJ1-1, reads EADIYQTPRYLVIGTGKKITLECSQTMGHDKMYWYQQDPGMELHLIHYSYGVNSTEKGDLSSESTVSRIRTEHFPLTLESARPSHTSQYLCASSPNLLGAEAFFGQGTRLTVV.

The chain is built from TRBV5-6 and TRBJ1-6; the D is unclear. Germline V lookup: CDR1 SGHDT, CDR2 YYEEEE. With 4 bases removed from V and 7 bases from J, the gap between germline ends came to 18 bases. The CDR3 is 16 residues long. CDR3 region: CASSHSPKISNSPLHF. Here the CDR3 DNA reads TGTGCCAGCAGCCACAGTCCCAAGATATCCAATTCACCCCTCCACTTT.

This chain links TRBV5-5 with TRBJ2-7; 7 nucleotides agree with TRBD1. The CDR3 spans 14 residues. Per germline, CDR1 SGHKS and CDR2 YYEKEE (reference sequence). The J segment lost 1 base and the V segment lost 4 bases, leaving 5 bases of the junction unmatched. The CDR3 sequence is CASSPWTGSYEQYF. In DNA, the CDR3 is TGTGCCAGCAGCCCGTGGACAGGTTCCTACGAGCAGTACTTC.

This clone has only a few counts. The CDR3 nucleotides read TGTGCCAGCAGCCCCGCGTACAGGGTGAGCGGGGAGCTGTTTTTT. Amino acid sequence: CASSPAYRVSGELFF. The chain couples TRBV5-6 to TRBJ2-2; tentatively, D is TRBD1 (6 bases). The CDR3 is made up of 15 amino acids. The ends were cut back, 4 bases at V and 7 bases at J, with 17 bases in the middle. Germline CDR1 is SGHDT and CDR2 is YYEEEE.

The rearrangement joins TRBV5-4 to TRBJ2-5; 11 bases line up with TRBD2. Per germline, CDR1 SGHNT and CDR2 YYREEE (reference sequence). The CDR3 has 15 amino acids. V was pared by 5 bases and J by 5 bases, with 8 bases of the junction left unmatched. The CDR3 region is CASRPTSGEVETQYF. CDR3 sequence (DNA): TGTGCCAGCAGGCCGACTAGCGGGGAGGTGGAGACCCAGTACTTC.